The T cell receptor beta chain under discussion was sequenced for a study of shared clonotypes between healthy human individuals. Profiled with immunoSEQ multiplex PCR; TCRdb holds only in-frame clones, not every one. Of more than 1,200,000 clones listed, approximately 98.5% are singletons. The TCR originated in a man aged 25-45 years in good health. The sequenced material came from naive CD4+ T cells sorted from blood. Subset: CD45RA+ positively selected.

This chain's CDR3 is CSVDLRMKSYNEQFF. The CDR3 coding sequence is TGCAGCGTTGATTTGCGGATGAAATCCTACAATGAGCAGTTCTTC. The V call is TRBV29-1, the J call TRBJ2-1; D is unclear. The germline V gene encodes CDR1 SQVTM and CDR2 ANQGSEA. Trimming took off 3 bases at V and 1 base at J, with 13 bases between the two ends. CDR3 length equals 15 residues.